This T cell receptor beta chain was profiled in a study of blood T cell repertoires in COVID-19. Study-wide context: Italy, Spain and the United States were the sources of the convalescent and acute COVID-19 samples.

Researchers sorted participants into cohorts using their self-reported clinical history. In the authors' workflow: The assay estimated nucleated cells by amplifying reference gene primers. Assay: immunoSEQ multiplex PCR; the TCRdb copy retains only in-frame clones and omits some. The V and J calls and the clone size are those of that table, but D and trimming were determined from the DNA. The table has roughly 230,000 clones, approximately 84% seen once. Trimming left V 0 bases short and J 8 bases short, with 13 bases between. The CDR3 has 14 amino acids. The germline V gene encodes CDR1 LGHDT and CDR2 YNNKEL (reference sequence). Comment on this clone: The same CDR3 also results from other DNA sequences found in this sample.

The V gene is TRBV3-1 (or the pseudogene TRBV3-2), the J gene TRBJ1-2; possibly TRBD1 for D (5 bases). This TCR came from a woman aged 50 to 60 who had been exposed to COVID-19. Sequenced input: PBMCs or T cells enriched from blood (not recorded which). CDR3 DNA sequence: TGTGCCAGCAGCCAAGATCTGGGGAGGGGAGGCTACACCTTC. Amino acids: CASSQDLGRGGYTF.